This passage covers 24 T cell receptor beta chains from one sample sequenced in a study of response to subunit inactivated influenza vaccine. TCRdb analysed the RT-PCR reads with MiXCR anew, one entry per CDR3 protein. The data show 650,000 to 850,000 distinct CDR3 sequences, approximately 15% seen once. The input for sequencing was PBMCs from blood, taken approximately 15 days before vaccination. The origin of the receptors is a man in his fifties who received an inactivated influenza vaccine.

V and J are TRBV12-3 or TRBV12-4 and TRBJ2-7, with TRBD1 identical over 7 bases. The CDR3 is 12 residues long. The V segment lost 6 bases and the J segment 1 base; nucleotides outside the gene matches: 0. The CDR3 loop is CASRGQSYEQYF. CDR3 coding DNA: TGTGCCAGCAGGGGACAGTCCTACGAGCAGTACTTC.

In its sample, this clonotype was seen a few times. This sequence joins TRBV29-1 and TRBJ2-5; D is undetermined. Trimming left V 7 bases short and J 5 bases short, with 17 bases between. This CDR3 spans 13 amino acids. The germline gives CDR1 SQVTM, CDR2 ANQGSEA. CDR3 DNA: TGCAGCGCCGCCGGGTTTATGGGGGAGACCCAGTACTTC. Translated: CSAAGFMGETQYF.

This sequence joins TRBV14 and TRBJ1-1; maybe TRBD1 (6 bases). The CDR3 length is 14 residues. Germline lookup yields CDR1 SGHDN and CDR2 FVKESK. Trimming left V 5 bases short and J 5 bases short, with 15 bases between. The CDR3 loop is CASSKGQIGTEAFF. For the CDR3, the DNA is TGTGCCAGCAGCAAAGGACAGATTGGGACTGAAGCTTTCTTT.

This clonotype was counted a single time. The chain has TRBV5-1 and TRBJ2-7; weak D call: TRBD2 (6 bases). This CDR3 comprises 15 residues. Trimming stripped 0 bases from V and 4 bases from J, with 14 bases between. Germline CDR1 SGHRS, CDR2 YFSETQ. The CDR3 sequence: CASSLAQGGFYEQYF. In nucleotides, the CDR3 is TGCGCCAGCAGCTTGGCGCAGGGAGGATTTTACGAGCAGTACTTC. The full variable domain, rest sourced from reference TRBV5-1 and TRBJ2-7, is KAGVTQTPRYLIKTRGQQVTLSCSPISGHRSVSWYQQTPGQGLQFLFEYFSETQRNKGNFPGRFSGRQFSNSRSEMNVSTLELGDSALYLCASSLAQGGFYEQYFGPGTRLTVT.

This clonotype turned up a few times. V and J are TRBV10-2 and TRBJ1-1; 12 bases align to TRBD1. This CDR3 has 16 amino acids. Germline V gene sequence: CDR1 WSHSY, CDR2 SAAADI. J lost 1 base, V lost 7 bases, and 7 bases had no gene match. The CDR3 DNA sequence: TGCGCCAGCACCGGAGGGACAGGGGGCCGGAACACTGAAGCTTTCTTT. Translating gives CASTGGTGGRNTEAFF.

The V call is TRBV7-2, the J call TRBJ2-6; 7 bases line up with TRBD1. Germline values: CDR1 SGHTA, CDR2 FQGNSA. Trimming at V came to 5 bases and at J to 0 bases, leaving 4 bases not matched to a gene. This CDR3 has 16 amino acids. This CDR3 is CASSGRQGSGANVLTF. In nucleotides, the CDR3 is TGTGCCAGCAGCGGACGACAGGGCTCTGGGGCCAACGTCCTGACTTTC.

The V and J genes are TRBV20-1 and TRBJ2-3; 7 bases match TRBD2. Trimming cost V 3 bases and J 1 base; bases outside gene matches: 10. The CDR3 has 16 amino acids. The germline V gene has CDR1 DFQATT and CDR2 SNEGSKA (reference sequence). CDR3 nucleotide sequence: TGCAGTGCTAGTGTTCTAGCGGACTGGGGCACAGATACGCAGTATTTT. It translates to CSASVLADWGTDTQYF.

This clonotype came up many times. The chain links TRBV20-1 to TRBJ1-3; D possibly corresponds to TRBD1 (6 bases). V was pared by 3 bases and J by 2 bases, with 14 bases between. The germline CDR1 and CDR2 sequences are DFQATT and SNEGSKA (reference sequence). The CDR3 totals 15 residues. The DNA for the CDR3 is TGCAGTGCTAGCCCCGGACGGGGGCCTGGAAACACCATATATTTT. Translation: CSASPGRGPGNTIYF.

This clonotype has ten or more counts. This CDR3 reads CASSPAGGPYEQYF. CDR3 coding DNA: TGTGCCAGCAGTCCAGCGGGGGGGCCCTACGAGCAGTACTTC. The rearrangement links TRBV12-3 or TRBV12-4 to TRBJ2-7, with 10 bases lining up with TRBD2. Trimming took 5 bases from V and 2 from J; bases not matched to a gene: 3. This CDR3 is built from 14 residues.

V usage is TRBV10-3 and J usage is TRBJ2-3, with D possibly matching TRBD1 (5 bases). V was cut by 4 bases and J by 6 bases, with 11 bases left in between. CDR1 is ENHRY, CDR2 SYGVKD, per germline. The CDR3 spans 13 residues. CDR3 sequence (DNA): TGTGCCATCAGTGGGACACCGGCCGATACGCAGTATTTT. Residues: CAISGTPADTQYF.

This clonotype was seen a single time. This sequence joins TRBV29-1 and TRBJ2-5; 10 nucleotides line up with TRBD2. The V and J ends lost 4 bases and 1 base, in that order; junction bases with no gene match: 12. The CDR3 sequence is 17 residues long. Germline assignment: CDR1 SQVTM and CDR2 ANQGSEA. Here the CDR3 DNA reads TGCAGCGTTGCCTCGACTAGCGGGCCTATCCGCCAAGAGACCCAGTACTTC. The encoded protein is CSVASTSGPIRQETQYF. Full variable domain (missing parts from reference TRBV29-1 and TRBJ2-5): SAVISQKPSRDICQRGTSLTIQCQVDSQVTMMFWYRQQPGQSLTLIATANQGSEATYESGFVIDKFPISRPNLTFSTLTVSNMSPEDSSIYLCSVASTSGPIRQETQYFGPGTRLLVL.

The V call is TRBV9, the J call TRBJ2-5; D possibly matches TRBD1 or TRBD2 (5 bases each). Germline V CDR1 and CDR2: SGDLS, YYNGEE. Trimming took 0 bases from V and 2 from J, leaving 8 bases between them. The CDR3 consists of 14 residues. CDR3: CASSVGGKQETQYF. The CDR3 DNA follows: TGTGCCAGCAGCGTAGGGGGGAAGCAAGAGACCCAGTACTTC.

The table lists this clonotype with a few counts. The J gene is TRBJ2-6, the V gene TRBV29-1, with D perhaps matching TRBD1 (5 bases). The CDR3 extends over 17 amino acids. CDR1 and CDR2 (germline): SQVTM, ANQGSEA. Between the trimmed V and J ends, which lost 0 bases and 0 bases, there was a span of 12 bases. The CDR3, as DNA: TGCAGCGTTGAAGATCTTGGGGCAGCCTCTGGGGCCAACGTCCTGACTTTC. It translates to CSVEDLGAASGANVLTF.

This clonotype was counted between two and nine times. CDR3 region: CATSANRLISYEQYF. The CDR3 DNA reads as TGTGCCACCAGCGCCAACAGGTTAATCTCCTACGAGCAGTACTTC. The chain combines TRBV15 with TRBJ2-7; D is perhaps TRBD1 (5 bases). Germline loops: CDR1 LNHNV, CDR2 YYDKDF (reference sequence). This CDR3 is 15 amino acids long. Trimming removed 5 bases from V and 0 bases from J, with 14 bases in between.

The chain combines TRBV7-8 with TRBJ2-1, with 10 bases matching TRBD2. The CDR3 runs 15 residues. V shed 4 bases and J 8 bases; nucleotides not matched to a gene: 8. Germline assignment: CDR1 SGHVS and CDR2 FQNEAQ. CDR3: CASSSASGGLDEQFF. The CDR3 DNA sequence: TGTGCCAGCAGCTCAGCTAGCGGGGGCCTGGATGAGCAGTTCTTC.

V gene TRBV7-8 combines with J gene TRBJ2-1, with 7 bases aligning to TRBD2. The germline V gene encodes CDR1 SGHVS and CDR2 FQNEAQ. The ends lost 2 bases at V and 7 bases at J; junction bases unmatched: 5. There are 14 residues in the CDR3. The CDR3 sequence is CASSLRGRANEQFF. Here the CDR3 DNA reads TGTGCCAGCAGCTTACGGGGGAGGGCGAATGAGCAGTTCTTC.

This clonotype has only a few counts. The chain is built from TRBV10-3 and TRBJ1-1, with a possible D match to TRBD1 (6 bases). Germline assignment: CDR1 ENHRY and CDR2 SYGVKD. The CDR3 consists of 13 residues. V was pared by 4 bases and J by 6 bases, with 12 bases between. Here the CDR3 reads CAISVGGGAEAFF. CDR3 nucleotide sequence: TGTGCCATCAGTGTAGGGGGGGGAGCTGAAGCTTTCTTT.

V and J are TRBV5-6 and TRBJ2-1; TRBD1 matches 9 bases. Germline lookup yields CDR1 SGHDT and CDR2 YYEEEE. The CDR3 is 15 residues long. The junction had 6 bases not matched to a gene; V was cut back by 2 bases and J by 6 bases. The CDR3 DNA reads as TGTGCCAGCAGCTTCTGGGACAGGGAGGCCAATGAGCAGTTCTTC. Translation gives CASSFWDREANEQFF.

This clonotype showed up just a few times. This chain joins TRBV5-1 and TRBJ1-1; D possibly corresponds to TRBD1 (5 bases). CDR3 length: 15 residues. V lost 0 bases, J lost 4 bases, and 13 bases lay in between. Germline V gene data show CDR1 as SGHRS and CDR2 as YFSETQ. The CDR3 DNA is TGCGCCAGCAGCTTGGGTCCAGGGACGGCCACTGAAGCTTTCTTT. Protein: CASSLGPGTATEAFF.

This clonotype was detected a few times. The genes are TRBV9 and TRBJ2-7; no clear D gene. CDR1 and CDR2 from the germline V gene are SGDLS and YYNGEE. V was cut by 0 bases and J by 7 bases, with 11 bases left in between. The length of the CDR3 is 13 residues. The DNA for the CDR3 is TGTGCCAGCAGCGTAGACCTAGGGCGGGAGCAGTACTTC. Translating gives CASSVDLGREQYF.

In DNA form, the CDR3 reads TGTGCCAGCAGCCCCGCATACCTTCTGGACGAGCAGTACTTC. Residues: CASSPAYLLDEQYF. The chain uses TRBV11-2 and TRBJ2-7; unclear D gene. The CDR3 spans 14 residues. Trimming took off 5 bases at V and 5 bases at J, with 16 bases between the two ends. The germline V gene encodes CDR1 SGHAT and CDR2 FQNNGV. The full variable domain, completed using reference TRBV11-2 and TRBJ2-7, is EAGVAQSPRYKIIEKRQSVAFWCNPISGHATLYWYQQILGQGPKLLIQFQNNGVVDDSQLPKDRFSAERLKGVDSTLKIQPAKLEDSAVYLCASSPAYLLDEQYFGPGTRLTVT.

This clonotype was observed a few times. V and J are TRBV2 and TRBJ1-1; 7 bases match TRBD1. Germline lookup yields CDR1 SNHLY and CDR2 FYNNEI. V shed 6 bases and J 6 bases; nucleotides not matched to a gene: 4. The CDR3 is 12 amino acids. In nucleotides, the CDR3 is TGTGCCAGCAGGACAGGGAGCGCTGAAGCTTTCTTT. This codes for CASRTGSAEAFF.

The chain combines TRBV7-9 with TRBJ2-3; 7 nucleotides match TRBD2. V dropped 0 bases and J dropped 0; count of bases not matched to a gene: 3. The length of the CDR3 is 16 residues. CDR1 SEHNR and CDR2 FQNEAQ come from the germline V gene (reference sequence). CDR3 loop: CASSLAAGESTDTQYF. The CDR3, as DNA: TGTGCCAGCAGCTTAGCGGCGGGGGAAAGCACAGATACGCAGTATTTT. The complete variable domain, with remaining parts taken from reference TRBV7-9 and TRBJ2-3, reads DTGVSQNPRHKITKRGQNVTFRCDPISEHNRLYWYRQTLGQGPEFLTYFQNEAQLEKSRLLSDRFSAERPKGSFSTLEIQRTEQGDSAMYLCASSLAAGESTDTQYFGPGTRLTVL.

A few counts support this clonotype. The rearrangement links TRBV5-1 to TRBJ2-2; TRBD1 is a possible D gene (7 bases). Germline V gene sequence: CDR1 SGHRS, CDR2 YFSETQ. The CDR3 has 15 residues. The ends were cut back, 2 bases at V and 4 bases at J, with 12 bases in the middle. DNA for the CDR3: TGCGCCAGCAGCTTCTCCCAGGGGGGCACCGGGGAGCTGTTTTTT. Its translation: CASSFSQGGTGELFF.